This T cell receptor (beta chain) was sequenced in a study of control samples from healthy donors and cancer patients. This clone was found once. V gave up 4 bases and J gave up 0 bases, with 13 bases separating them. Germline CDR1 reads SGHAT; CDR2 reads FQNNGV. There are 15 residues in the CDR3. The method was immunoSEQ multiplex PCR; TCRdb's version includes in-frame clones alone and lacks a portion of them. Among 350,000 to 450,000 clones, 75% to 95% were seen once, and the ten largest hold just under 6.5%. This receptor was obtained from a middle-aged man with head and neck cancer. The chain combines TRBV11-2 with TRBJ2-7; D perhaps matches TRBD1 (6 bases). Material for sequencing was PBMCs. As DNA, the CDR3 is TGTGCCAGCAGCTCAGTTCAGGGGAACTCCTACGAGCAGTACTTC. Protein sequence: CASSSVQGNSYEQYF. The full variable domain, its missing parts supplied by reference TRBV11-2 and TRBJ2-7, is EAGVAQSPRYKIIEKRQSVAFWCNPISGHATLYWYQQILGQGPKLLIQFQNNGVVDDSQLPKDRFSAERLKGVDSTLKIQPAKLEDSAVYLCASSSVQGNSYEQYFGPGTRLTVT.